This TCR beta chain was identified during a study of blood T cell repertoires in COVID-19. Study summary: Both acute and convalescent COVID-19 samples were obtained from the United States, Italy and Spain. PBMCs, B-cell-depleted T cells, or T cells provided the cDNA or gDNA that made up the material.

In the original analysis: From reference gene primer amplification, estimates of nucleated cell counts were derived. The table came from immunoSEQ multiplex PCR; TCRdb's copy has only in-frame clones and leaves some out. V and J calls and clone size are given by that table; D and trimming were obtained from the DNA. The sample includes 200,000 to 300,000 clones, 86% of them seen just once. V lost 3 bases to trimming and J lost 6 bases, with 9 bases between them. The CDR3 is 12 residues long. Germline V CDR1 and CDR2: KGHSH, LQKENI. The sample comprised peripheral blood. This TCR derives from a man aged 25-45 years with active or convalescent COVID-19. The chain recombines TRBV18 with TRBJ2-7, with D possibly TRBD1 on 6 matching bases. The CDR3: CASSPSTGEQYF. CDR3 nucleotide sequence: TGTGCCAGCTCACCCTCGACAGGCGAGCAGTACTTC.